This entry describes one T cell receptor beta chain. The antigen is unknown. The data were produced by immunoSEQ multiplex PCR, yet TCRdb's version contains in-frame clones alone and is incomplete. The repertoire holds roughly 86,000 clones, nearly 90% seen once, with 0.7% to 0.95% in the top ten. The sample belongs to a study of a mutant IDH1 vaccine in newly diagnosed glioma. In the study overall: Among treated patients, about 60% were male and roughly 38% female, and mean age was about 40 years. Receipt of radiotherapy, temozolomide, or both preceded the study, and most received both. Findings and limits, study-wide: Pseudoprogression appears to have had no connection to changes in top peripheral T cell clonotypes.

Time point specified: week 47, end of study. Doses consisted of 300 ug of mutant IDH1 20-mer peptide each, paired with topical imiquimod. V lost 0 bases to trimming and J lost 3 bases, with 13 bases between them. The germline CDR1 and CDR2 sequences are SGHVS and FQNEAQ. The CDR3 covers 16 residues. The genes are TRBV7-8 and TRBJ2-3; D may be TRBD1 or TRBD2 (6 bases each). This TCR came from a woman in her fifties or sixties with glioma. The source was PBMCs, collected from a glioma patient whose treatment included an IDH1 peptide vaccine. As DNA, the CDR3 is TGTGCCAGCAGCTTAGCGGGGGCGGGATGGACAGATACGCAGTATTTT. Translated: CASSLAGAGWTDTQYF.